What follows are 10 T cell receptor beta chains derived from one specimen sequenced in a study of cytomegalovirus exposure and HLA in healthy donors. This PCR relied on a set of 60 Vbeta primers and 13 Jbeta primers. The method was immunoSEQ multiplex PCR; TCRdb's version includes in-frame clones alone and lacks a portion of them. Among about 130,000 clones, 85% to 90% were seen once, and the ten largest hold under 7%. The source material was PBMCs. All receptors derive from a woman younger than 45 in good health and CMV-seropositive.

The chain is built from TRBV5-6 and TRBJ1-1; 7 bases line up with TRBD1. V lost 3 bases to trimming and J lost 4 bases; unmatched junction nucleotides: 3. This CDR3 has 13 residues. CDR1 is SGHDT and CDR2 is YYEEEE in the germline V gene. The CDR3 DNA reads as TGTGCCAGCAGCTACAGGGGTGGCACTGAAGCTTTCTTT. Translated: CASSYRGGTEAFF. Supplemented by reference TRBV5-6 and TRBJ1-1, the full variable domain reads DAGVTQSPTHLIKTRGQQVTLRCSPKSGHDTVSWYQQALGQGPQFIFQYYEEEERQRGNFPDRFSGHQFPNYSSELNVNALLLGDSALYLCASSYRGGTEAFFGQGTRLTVV.

J is TRBJ1-2 and V is TRBV9, with D perhaps TRBD1 (5 bases). This CDR3 is 14 amino acids long. Germline V CDR1 and CDR2: SGDLS, YYNGEE. Trimming removed 4 bases at V and 7 bases at J, with 17 bases between. The CDR3 reads CASSFGTRQPGYTF. DNA for the CDR3: TGTGCCAGCAGCTTCGGGACTCGCCAGCCTGGCTACACCTTC.

The V call is TRBV2, the J call TRBJ2-2; 8 bases fit TRBD2. V was clipped by 6 bases and J by 9 bases; unmatched bases: 3. Per germline, CDR1 SNHLY and CDR2 FYNNEI. This CDR3 comprises 12 residues. The CDR3 sequence: CASSPGGRELFF. CDR3 DNA: TGTGCCAGCAGCCCGGGAGGGCGGGAGCTGTTTTTT.

The DNA of the CDR3 is TGTGCCAGCTCACCACCGGGAGGAGGCAGGGAAAGGTCCGAGCAGTACTTC. Translation: CASSPPGGGRERSEQYF. The gene calls are TRBV18 and TRBJ2-7; D might be TRBD2 (6 bases). CDR3 length: 17 amino acids. Looked up from germline, CDR1 is KGHSH and CDR2 is LQKENI. V gave up 0 bases and J gave up 6 bases, with 21 bases separating them.

This chain joins TRBV28 and TRBJ2-5; TRBD2 agrees at 13 bases. The CDR3 length is 15 residues. Per the germline V gene, CDR1 is MDHEN and CDR2 is SYDVKM. Trimming took 7 bases from V and 6 from J; bases not matched to a gene: 8. The CDR3 loop reads CASTHTSGRAKTQYF. The CDR3 nucleotides are TGTGCCAGCACCCATACTAGCGGGAGGGCGAAGACCCAGTACTTC.

This rearrangement joins TRBV7-2 to TRBJ1-2; D call uncertain. Germline V CDR1 and CDR2: SGHTA, FQGNSA. Trimming took off 0 bases at V and 8 bases at J, with 10 bases between the two ends. The CDR3 loop spans 13 amino acids. CDR3 amino acids: CASSLAPGLGYTF. DNA for the CDR3: TGTGCCAGCAGCTTAGCTCCGGGGTTAGGCTACACCTTC.

The genes are TRBV11-2 and TRBJ1-6; D remains unclear. Trimming left V 4 bases short and J 7 bases short, with 5 bases between. CDR1 and CDR2 from the germline V gene are SGHAT and FQNNGV. This CDR3 contains 12 residues. The CDR3 DNA is TGTGCCAGCAGCTGGAGGAATTCACCCCTCCACTTT. This encodes CASSWRNSPLHF.

The chain has TRBV28 and TRBJ1-1; perhaps TRBD1 as D (6 bases). Germline V lookup: CDR1 MDHEN, CDR2 SYDVKM. The V gene lost 2 bases and the J gene lost 8 bases, with 9 bases spanning the gap. The CDR3 contains 12 residues. The CDR3 protein is CASSLADREAFF. The CDR3 DNA reads as TGTGCCAGCAGTTTAGCTGACAGGGAAGCTTTCTTT.

The rearrangement links TRBV11-2 to TRBJ1-3; no definite D call. CDR1 SGHAT and CDR2 FQNNGV come from the germline V gene. This CDR3 is 14 amino acids long. Trimming shortened V by 3 bases and J by 4 bases, and 10 bases separated the two germline ends. CDR3 region: CASSFPGLGNTIYF. CDR3 nucleotides: TGTGCCAGCAGCTTTCCGGGGTTGGGAAACACCATATATTTT.

The chain carries TRBV2 and TRBJ1-2; D uncertain. The CDR3 sequence is 15 residues long. Per germline, CDR1 SNHLY and CDR2 FYNNEI. The ends were cut back, 11 bases at V and 2 bases at J, with 21 bases in the middle. The CDR3 here is CAGRPQRVQNYGYTF. The CDR3 region has the DNA TGTGCCGGTAGACCCCAGCGGGTCCAAAACTATGGCTACACCTTC.